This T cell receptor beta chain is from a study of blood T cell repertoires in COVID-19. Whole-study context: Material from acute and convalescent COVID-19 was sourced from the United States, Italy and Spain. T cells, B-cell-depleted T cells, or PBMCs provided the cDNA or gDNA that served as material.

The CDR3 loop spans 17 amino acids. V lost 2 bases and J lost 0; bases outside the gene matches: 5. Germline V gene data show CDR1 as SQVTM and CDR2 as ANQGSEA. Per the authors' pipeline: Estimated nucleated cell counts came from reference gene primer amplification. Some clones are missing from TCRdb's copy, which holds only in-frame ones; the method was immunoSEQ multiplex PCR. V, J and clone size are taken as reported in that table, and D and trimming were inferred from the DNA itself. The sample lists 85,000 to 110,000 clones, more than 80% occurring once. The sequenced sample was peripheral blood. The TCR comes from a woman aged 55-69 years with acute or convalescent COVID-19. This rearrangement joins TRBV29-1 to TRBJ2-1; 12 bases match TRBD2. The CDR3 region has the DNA TGCAGCGTTGAAAGAGGACTAGCGGGAAACTCCTACAATGAGCAGTTCTTC. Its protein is CSVERGLAGNSYNEQFF.